This TCR beta chain was documented in a study of identical twins. TCRdb recomputed calls from the 5' RACE reads with MiXCR, one row per CDR3 protein. This table holds fewer than 500,000 distinct CDR3 sequences, less than 25% found once. J was trimmed by 4 bases and V by 3 bases; bases with no gene match: 7. CDR3 length: 16 residues. CDR1 and CDR2 (germline): SGDLS, YYNGEE. This sample also belongs to another study, concerning T cells expressing NK-cell markers. That work adds: Among a handful of donors, these clonotypes also ranked first in the CD3+CD56-NKG2C+ fraction.

The V gene is TRBV9, the J gene TRBJ2-3, with 11 bases aligning to TRBD2. The sequence was obtained from a woman younger than 35 in good health. The material sequenced was CD4+ T cells sorted from blood. The CDR3 DNA follows: TGTGCCAGCAGCGAGAGAACTAGCGGGGGCGCAGATACGCAGTATTTT. Encoded protein: CASSERTSGGADTQYF.